These 30 T cell receptor beta chains share one sample of origin, sequenced in a study of T cells after posttransplantation cyclophosphamide. A marrow graft followed busulfan-fludarabine conditioning, with cyclophosphamide on days +3 and +4. Sequencing was performed with immunoSEQ multiplex PCR; in TCRdb, only in-frame clones are kept and a portion is missing. The sample records under 400 clones, around three quarters being singletons. The source material was CD8+ T cells sorted from PBMCs, sampled after allogeneic stem cell transplant with posttransplant cyclophosphamide. These receptor sequences come from a female patient aged 45-60 years who received an allogeneic stem cell transplant from a related donor, was CMV-positive, and had no GVHD. Certain T cells may be donor cells from the graft.

The chain is built from TRBV7-9 and TRBJ2-3; TRBD1 agrees at 7 bases. The trim removed 10 bases at V and 5 bases at J, leaving 12 bases unmatched. Germline V CDR1 and CDR2: SEHNR, FQNEAQ (reference sequence). The length of the CDR3 is 14 residues. CDR3 amino acids: CATLQGEIRDTQYF. CDR3 DNA: TGTGCCACCTTGCAGGGGGAGATAAGAGATACGCAGTATTTT. The variable domain in full, with the rest retrieved from reference TRBV7-9 and TRBJ2-3, is DTGVSQNPRHKITKRGQNVTFRCDPISEHNRLYWYRQTLGQGPEFLTYFQNEAQLEKSRLLSDRFSAERPKGSFSTLEIQRTEQGDSAMYLCATLQGEIRDTQYFGPGTRLTVL.

The rearrangement joins TRBV27 to TRBJ2-3, with D unresolved. The ends were cut back, 4 bases at V and 2 bases at J, with 10 bases in the middle. Germline values: CDR1 MNHEY, CDR2 SMNVEV (reference sequence). The CDR3 covers 14 residues. The CDR3 region has the DNA TGTGCCAGCAGTTCGGTTTGGTCCACAGATACGCAGTATTTT. This codes for CASSSVWSTDTQYF.

V and J are TRBV14 and TRBJ2-1; D possibly corresponds to TRBD1 (6 bases). Trimming stripped 0 bases from V and 3 bases from J, with 15 bases between. The germline V gene has CDR1 SGHDN and CDR2 FVKESK. The CDR3 has 17 amino acids. The CDR3, as DNA: TGTGCCAGCAGCCAAGATGCGGACAGAGCCTTCTACAATGAGCAGTTCTTC. It specifies CASSQDADRAFYNEQFF.

The chain links TRBV13 to TRBJ2-1; TRBD2 matches 9 bases. The V and J ends lost 4 bases and 13 bases, in that order; junction bases with no gene match: 5. The CDR3 runs to 12 residues. Germline CDR1 and CDR2: PRHDT and FYEKMQ (reference sequence). CDR3 sequence reads: CASSSRGGFQFF. The CDR3 DNA sequence: TGTGCCAGCAGCTCGCGGGGGGGTTTTCAGTTCTTC.

This clone came up a few times. The chain employs TRBV14 and TRBJ2-7; 8 nucleotides line up with TRBD2. With V trimmed by 0 bases and J by 6 bases, 16 bases remained unmatched. Germline assignment: CDR1 SGHDN and CDR2 FVKESK. The CDR3 loop spans 18 amino acids. CDR3 protein: CASSQERIGGGGFSEQYF. The CDR3 nucleotides read TGTGCCAGCAGCCAAGAGAGGATTGGAGGCGGGGGGTTCTCCGAGCAGTACTTC.

The chain couples TRBV4-1 to TRBJ2-7, with 8 bases fitting TRBD2. V lost 0 bases, J lost 6 bases, and 7 bases stayed unmatched. The V gene's germline CDR1 is MGHRA and CDR2 YSYEKL. This CDR3 has 15 residues. The CDR3 is CASSQEASGSLEQYF. In nucleotides, the CDR3 is TGCGCCAGCAGCCAAGAGGCTAGCGGGTCCCTCGAGCAGTACTTC.

V and J are TRBV14 and TRBJ2-1; 7 bases agree with TRBD1. V lost 2 bases to trimming and J lost 9 bases; unmatched junction nucleotides: 10. Germline CDR1 reads SGHDN; CDR2 reads FVKESK. CDR3 length equals 15 residues. This chain's CDR3 is CASSQRGRGRSEQFF. CDR3 coding DNA: TGTGCCAGCAGCCAAAGGGGGCGAGGTAGGAGTGAGCAGTTCTTC.

This chain joins TRBV4-1 and TRBJ1-6, with D maybe TRBD1 (6 bases). Looked up from germline, CDR1 is MGHRA and CDR2 is YSYEKL. This CDR3 has 16 residues. Deletions cut 3 bases from V and 6 bases from J, with 15 bases between. The DNA for the CDR3 is TGCGCCAGCAGCCAGAAGGTGGGGGCTCGTAATTCACCCCTCCACTTT. Residues: CASSQKVGARNSPLHF.

The rearrangement links TRBV5-1 to TRBJ2-5, with D perhaps matching TRBD1 (5 bases). Trimming took 4 bases from V and 0 from J, leaving 10 bases between them. The CDR3 sequence is 14 residues long. Germline CDR1 is SGHRS and CDR2 is YFSETQ. The CDR3 spells CASSHRQHQETQYF. The CDR3 nucleotides read TGCGCCAGCAGCCATAGACAGCACCAAGAGACCCAGTACTTC.

The rearrangement uses TRBV7-3 and TRBJ2-2, with TRBD1 identical over 7 bases. CDR1 and CDR2 from the germline V gene are SGHTA and FQGTGA. The CDR3 covers 16 residues. With V trimmed by 5 bases and J by 6 bases, 12 bases remained unmatched. CDR3 amino acids: CASSEGTEAVAGELFF. The DNA of the CDR3 is TGTGCCAGCAGCGAAGGGACAGAAGCCGTTGCCGGGGAGCTGTTTTTT.

V gene TRBV27 combines with J gene TRBJ1-2, with 8 bases lining up with TRBD1. Trimming at V came to 5 bases and at J to 6 bases, leaving 8 bases not matched to a gene. CDR1 and CDR2 from the germline V gene are MNHEY and SMNVEV (reference sequence). This CDR3 has 14 residues. The CDR3 region has the DNA TGTGCCAGCAGTCCAGGGACAGGTTGGAATGGCTACACCTTC. Protein product: CASSPGTGWNGYTF.

This clone is labeled hyperexpanded. Other DNA sequences in this sample translate to the same CDR3. The chain uses TRBV28 and TRBJ1-4; tentatively, D is TRBD1 (5 bases). V lost 5 bases and J 3 bases, leaving 16 bases between the germline ends. CDR1 and CDR2 from the germline V gene are MDHEN and SYDVKM. The CDR3 totals 16 residues. The CDR3 DNA is TGTGCCAGCAGTCCGGCCAGGGCAGGGTCTAATGAAAAACTGTTTTTT. This codes for CASSPARAGSNEKLFF.

V is TRBV7-5 and J is TRBJ1-3; TRBD1 is the table's D call and was not checked against the DNA. TRBV7-5 is an annotated pseudogene. There are 14 residues in the CDR3. In DNA, the CDR3 is TGTGCCAGCACCACAGGGGGTTCTGGAAACACCATATATTTT. Amino acids: CASTTGGSGNTIYF.

The chain has TRBV9 and TRBJ2-5; D is possibly TRBD1 (5 bases). This CDR3 region has 13 residues. V was clipped by 0 bases and J by 2 bases, with 5 bases between them. The germline V gene encodes CDR1 SGDLS and CDR2 YYNGEE. In DNA, the CDR3 is TGTGCCAGCAGCGTAGAGGGGCAAGAGACCCAGTACTTC. This codes for CASSVEGQETQYF.

V is TRBV4-2 and J is TRBJ2-7; 7 positions match TRBD1. The CDR3 is 16 residues long. Germline V gene lookup returns CDR1 LGHNA and CDR2 YNFKEQ. With 0 bases clipped from V and 1 base from J, the junction kept 6 bases outside the gene matches. In DNA form, the CDR3 reads TGTGCCAGCAGCCAAGATCCCAGGGGGACATCCTACGAGCAGTACTTC. Encoded protein: CASSQDPRGTSYEQYF.

The chain joins TRBV19 to TRBJ2-1; 11 bases are a match to TRBD2. The length of the CDR3 is 15 residues. Germline values: CDR1 LNHDA, CDR2 SQIVND (reference sequence). J gave up 3 bases and V 5 bases, and 3 bases lay outside the gene matches. The CDR3 DNA reads TGTGCCAGTAGTGTAACTAGCGGGGGCTACAATGAGCAGTTCTTC. This sequence encodes CASSVTSGGYNEQFF.

The V gene is TRBV27, the J gene TRBJ2-1; D is ambiguous. V gave up 6 bases and J gave up 6 bases, with 12 bases separating them. The CDR3 has 13 amino acids. Germline lookup yields CDR1 MNHEY and CDR2 SMNVEV (reference sequence). CDR3 residues: CASSSAGFNEQFF. The CDR3 nucleotides read TGTGCCAGCAGCTCCGCCGGTTTCAATGAGCAGTTCTTC.

To note about this clone: A far larger clone is off by one base, so a read error is likely. This CDR3 is also generated by other DNA sequences in the sample. This chain connects TRBV28 to TRBJ1-4; D perhaps matches TRBD1 (5 bases). Germline CDR1 is MDHEN and CDR2 is SYDVKM. The CDR3 loop spans 16 amino acids. Trimming stripped 9 bases from V and 3 bases from J, with 20 bases between. This CDR3 reads CASSPARAGSNEKLFF. The CDR3 DNA reads as TGTGCCAGTAGTCCGGCCAGGGCAGGGTCTAATGAAAAACTGTTTTTT.

The CDR3 here is CASSSYRGLGAKNIQYF. The CDR3 DNA reads TGTGCCAGTAGTAGCTACAGGGGGCTTGGGGCCAAAAACATTCAGTACTTC. The chain carries TRBV19 and TRBJ2-4, with 9 nucleotides matching TRBD1. The V gene's germline CDR1 is LNHDA and CDR2 SQIVND (reference sequence). The CDR3 is 17 residues long. V lost 4 bases to trimming and J lost 1 base; unmatched junction nucleotides: 8.

The chain links TRBV21-1 to TRBJ1-1; the table's TRBD1 call for D was not verified on the DNA. TRBV21-1 counts as a pseudogene. The CDR3 is made up of 13 amino acids. In DNA form, the CDR3 reads TGTGCCAGCAGCGGACAGGAGAACACTGAAGCTTTCTTT. Translating gives CASSGQENTEAFF.

A few counts support this clone. The V gene is TRBV9, the J gene TRBJ2-7, with TRBD1 identical over 9 bases. Germline V gene data show CDR1 as SGDLS and CDR2 as YYNGEE. J lost 0 bases, V lost 0 bases, and 4 bases had no gene match. The CDR3 spans 16 residues. CDR3 DNA sequence: TGTGCCAGCAGCGTAGCCCCGACAGGGGGCTCCTACGAGCAGTACTTC. It encodes CASSVAPTGGSYEQYF.

The chain recombines TRBV11-2 with TRBJ2-7, with a tentative D call TRBD2 (5 bases). Germline V gene lookup returns CDR1 SGHAT and CDR2 FQNNGV. The CDR3 loop spans 12 amino acids. Trimming took off 6 bases at V and 6 bases at J, with 12 bases between the two ends. In nucleotides, the CDR3 is TGTGCCAGCAGGACAATGGCGGGCGAGCAGTACTTC. Its translation: CASRTMAGEQYF.

This clone showed up just a few times. The genes are TRBV25-1 and TRBJ1-3; D is undetermined. Germline CDR1 and CDR2: MGHDK and SYGVNS. The CDR3 spans 14 residues. Trimming pared 1 base from V and 0 bases from J, leaving 4 bases between. This CDR3 is CASSELSSGNTIYF. CDR3 DNA sequence: TGTGCCAGCAGTGAATTGAGCTCTGGAAACACCATATATTTT.

This chain connects TRBV5-6 to TRBJ2-2; 12 nucleotides line up with TRBD2. Germline CDR1 SGHDT, CDR2 YYEEEE. The CDR3 has 18 amino acids. With V trimmed by 0 bases and J by 4 bases, 7 bases remained unmatched. DNA of the CDR3: TGTGCCAGCAGCTTGGTTGTGACTAGCGGGAGTAGCACCGGGGAGCTGTTTTTT. Protein sequence: CASSLVVTSGSSTGELFF.

This clone was recorded a few times. This chain connects TRBV6-4 to TRBJ1-2, with D unresolved. CDR1 MRHNA and CDR2 SNTAGT come from the germline V gene. The CDR3 has 16 amino acids. Trimming took off 0 bases at V and 6 bases at J, with 17 bases between the two ends. CDR3: CASSDSAGQAADGYTF. CDR3 DNA: TGTGCCAGCAGTGACTCGGCAGGTCAAGCGGCGGATGGCTACACCTTC.

The CDR3 bases are TGTGCCAGTAGAGTACTAGCGGGGGGTTACAATGAGCAGTTCTTC. It encodes CASRVLAGGYNEQFF. The V call is TRBV19, the J call TRBJ2-1, with 12 bases fitting TRBD2. The CDR3 spans 15 residues. The germline CDR1 and CDR2 sequences are LNHDA and SQIVND (reference sequence). The junction had 4 bases not matched to a gene; V was cut back by 6 bases and J by 4 bases.

J is TRBJ2-7 and V is TRBV2; 10 bases are shared with TRBD1. This CDR3 has 14 amino acids. Germline CDR1 reads SNHLY; CDR2 reads FYNNEI. V gave up 7 bases and J gave up 5 bases; unmatched junction bases: 8. The CDR3 nucleotides are TGTGCCAGCACCAGACGGGACAGGGGTCACGAGCAGTACTTC. It translates to CASTRRDRGHEQYF.

This clone was found once. In DNA, the CDR3 is TGCGCCAGCAGCTTGGCAGGGGACACTGAAGCTTTCTTT. Its translation: CASSLAGDTEAFF. The chain carries TRBV5-1 and TRBJ1-1, with D tentatively TRBD1 (6 bases). V lost 0 bases and J lost 3, with 6 bases in between. The CDR3 extends over 13 amino acids. CDR1 and CDR2 from the germline V gene are SGHRS and YFSETQ.

The J gene is TRBJ2-7, the V gene TRBV5-1; a possible D gene is TRBD2 (6 bases). Germline loops: CDR1 SGHRS, CDR2 YFSETQ. V gave up 4 bases and J gave up 0 bases, with 8 bases separating them. This CDR3 region has 13 residues. CDR3 DNA sequence: TGCGCCAGCAGCGGCGGGAACTCCTACGAGCAGTACTTC. This sequence encodes CASSGGNSYEQYF.

The J gene is TRBJ2-1, the V gene TRBV6-5; D perhaps matches TRBD2 (6 bases). V lost 4 bases and J 9 bases, leaving 16 bases between the germline ends. The CDR3 totals 14 residues. Germline V CDR1 and CDR2: MNHEY, SVGAGI. The CDR3, as DNA: TGTGCCAGCAGTTCGGGACTGAACCACGGTGAGCAGTTCTTC. Translated: CASSSGLNHGEQFF.